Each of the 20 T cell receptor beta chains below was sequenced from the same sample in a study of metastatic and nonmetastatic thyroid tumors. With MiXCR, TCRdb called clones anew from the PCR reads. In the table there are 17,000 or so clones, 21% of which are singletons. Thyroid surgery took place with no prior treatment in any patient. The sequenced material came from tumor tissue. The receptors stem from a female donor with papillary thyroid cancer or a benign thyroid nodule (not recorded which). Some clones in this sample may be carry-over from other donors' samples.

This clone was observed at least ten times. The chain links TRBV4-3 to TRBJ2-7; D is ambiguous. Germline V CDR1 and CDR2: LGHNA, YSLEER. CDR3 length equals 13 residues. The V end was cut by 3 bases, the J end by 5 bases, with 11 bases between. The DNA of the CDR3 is TGCGCCAGCAGCCACCTAGGGTCGGACGAGCAGTACTTC. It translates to CASSHLGSDEQYF.

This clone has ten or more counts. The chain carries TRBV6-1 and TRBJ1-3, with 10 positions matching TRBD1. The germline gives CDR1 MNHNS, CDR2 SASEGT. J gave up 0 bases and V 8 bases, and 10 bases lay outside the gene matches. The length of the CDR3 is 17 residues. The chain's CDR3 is CASSRDRGALSGNTIYF. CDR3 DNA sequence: TGTGCCAGCTCCCGGGACAGGGGAGCCCTCTCTGGAAACACCATATATTTT.

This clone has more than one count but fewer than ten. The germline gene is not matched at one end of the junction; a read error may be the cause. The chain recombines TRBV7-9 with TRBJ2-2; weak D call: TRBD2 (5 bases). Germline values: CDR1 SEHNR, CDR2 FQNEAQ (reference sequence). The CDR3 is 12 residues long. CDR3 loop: CASSLYTGELSF. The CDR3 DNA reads TGTGCCAGCAGCTTATACACCGGGGAGCTGTCTTTT.

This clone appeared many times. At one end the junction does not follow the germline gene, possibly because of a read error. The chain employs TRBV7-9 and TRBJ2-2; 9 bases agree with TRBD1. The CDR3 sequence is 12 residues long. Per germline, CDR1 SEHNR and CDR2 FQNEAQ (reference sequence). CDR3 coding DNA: TGTGCCAGCAGCTTAGGGGACAGGGAGATGTTTTTT. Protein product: CASSLGDREMFF.

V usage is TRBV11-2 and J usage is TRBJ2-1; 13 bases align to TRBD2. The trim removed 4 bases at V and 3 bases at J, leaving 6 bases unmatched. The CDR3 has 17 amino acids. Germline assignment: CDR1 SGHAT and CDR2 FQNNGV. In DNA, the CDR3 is TGTGCCAGCAGCTGGGGACTAGCGGGACTAAACTACAATGAGCAGTTCTTC. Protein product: CASSWGLAGLNYNEQFF.

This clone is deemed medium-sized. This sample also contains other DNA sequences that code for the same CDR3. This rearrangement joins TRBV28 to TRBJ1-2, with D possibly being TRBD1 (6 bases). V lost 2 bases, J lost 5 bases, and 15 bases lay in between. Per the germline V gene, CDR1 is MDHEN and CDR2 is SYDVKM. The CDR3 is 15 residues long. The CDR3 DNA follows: TGTGCCAGCAGTTTAACAGGGACGATTGGGTATGGCTACACCTTC. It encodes CASSLTGTIGYGYTF.

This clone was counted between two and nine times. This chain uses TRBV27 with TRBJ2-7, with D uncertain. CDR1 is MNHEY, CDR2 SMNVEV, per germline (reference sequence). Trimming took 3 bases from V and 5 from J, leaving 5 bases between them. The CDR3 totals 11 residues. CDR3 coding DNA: TGTGCCAGCAGTTTGGGCCACGAGCAGTACTTC. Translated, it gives CASSLGHEQYF.

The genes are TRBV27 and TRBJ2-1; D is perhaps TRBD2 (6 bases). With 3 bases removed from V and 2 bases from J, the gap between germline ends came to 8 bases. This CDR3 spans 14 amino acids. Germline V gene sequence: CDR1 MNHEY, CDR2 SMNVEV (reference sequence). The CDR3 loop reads CASSFGGPYNEQFF. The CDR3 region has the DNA TGTGCCAGCAGTTTCGGGGGACCCTACAATGAGCAGTTCTTC.

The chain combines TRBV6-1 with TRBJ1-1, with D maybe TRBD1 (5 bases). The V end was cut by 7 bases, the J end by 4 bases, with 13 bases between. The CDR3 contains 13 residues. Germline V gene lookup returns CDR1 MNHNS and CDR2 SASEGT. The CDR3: CASNGAGSTEAFF. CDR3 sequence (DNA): TGTGCCAGCAACGGGGCGGGGAGCACTGAAGCTTTCTTT.

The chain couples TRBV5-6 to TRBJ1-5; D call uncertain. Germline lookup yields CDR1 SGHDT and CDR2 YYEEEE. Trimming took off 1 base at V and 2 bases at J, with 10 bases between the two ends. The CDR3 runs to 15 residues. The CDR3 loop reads CASSLRTRGNQPQHF. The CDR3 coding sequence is TGTGCCAGCAGCTTGCGGACCCGAGGCAATCAGCCCCAGCATTTT.

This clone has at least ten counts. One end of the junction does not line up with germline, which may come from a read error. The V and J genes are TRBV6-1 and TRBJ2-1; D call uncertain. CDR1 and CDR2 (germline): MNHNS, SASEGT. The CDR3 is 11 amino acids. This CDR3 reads CASSSSNEQFF. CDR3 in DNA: TGTGCCAGCAGTTCCTCCAATGAGCAGTTCTTC.

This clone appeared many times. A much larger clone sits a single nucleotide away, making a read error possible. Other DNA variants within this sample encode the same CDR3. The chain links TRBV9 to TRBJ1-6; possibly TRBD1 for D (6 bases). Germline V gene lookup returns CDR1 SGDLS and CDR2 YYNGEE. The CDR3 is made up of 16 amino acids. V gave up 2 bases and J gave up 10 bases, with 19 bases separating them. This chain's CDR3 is CASSVGGGGAASPLHF. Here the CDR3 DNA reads TGTGCCAGCAGCGTGGGTGGCGGGGGGGCCGCGTCACCCCTCCACTTT.

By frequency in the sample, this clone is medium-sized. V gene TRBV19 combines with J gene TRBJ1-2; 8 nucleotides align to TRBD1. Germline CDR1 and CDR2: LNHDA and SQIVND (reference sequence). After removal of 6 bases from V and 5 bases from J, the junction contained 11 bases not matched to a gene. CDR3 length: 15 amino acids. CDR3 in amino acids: CASRAVGTGPYGYTF. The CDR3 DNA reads TGTGCCAGTAGGGCCGTCGGGACAGGTCCTTATGGCTACACCTTC.

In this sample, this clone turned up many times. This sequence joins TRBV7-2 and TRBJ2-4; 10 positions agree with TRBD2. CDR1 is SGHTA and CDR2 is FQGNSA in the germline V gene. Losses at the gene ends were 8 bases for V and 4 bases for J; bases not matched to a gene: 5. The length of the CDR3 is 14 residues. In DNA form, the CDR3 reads TGTGCCAGCCGGGAGGGACTAGCGAAAAACATTCAGTACTTC. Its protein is CASREGLAKNIQYF.

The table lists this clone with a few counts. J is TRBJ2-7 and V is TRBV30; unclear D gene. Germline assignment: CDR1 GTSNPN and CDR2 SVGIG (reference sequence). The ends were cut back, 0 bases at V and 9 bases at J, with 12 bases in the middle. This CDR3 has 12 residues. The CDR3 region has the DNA TGTGCCTGGAGTGTAGTATCAGTAGGGCAGTACTTC. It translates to CAWSVVSVGQYF. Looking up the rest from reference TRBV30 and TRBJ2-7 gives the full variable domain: SQTIHQWPATLVQPVGSPLSLECTVEGTSNPNLYWYRQAAGRGLQLLFYSVGIGQISSEVPQNLSASRPQDRQFILSSKKLLLSDSGFYLCAWSVVSVGQYFGPGTRLTVT.

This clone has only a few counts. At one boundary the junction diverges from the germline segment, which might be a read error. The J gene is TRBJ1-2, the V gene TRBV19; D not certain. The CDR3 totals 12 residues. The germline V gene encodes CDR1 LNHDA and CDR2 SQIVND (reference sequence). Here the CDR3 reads CANGRNNYGYTF. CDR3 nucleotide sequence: TGCGCTAATGGACGGAACAACTATGGCTACACCTTC.

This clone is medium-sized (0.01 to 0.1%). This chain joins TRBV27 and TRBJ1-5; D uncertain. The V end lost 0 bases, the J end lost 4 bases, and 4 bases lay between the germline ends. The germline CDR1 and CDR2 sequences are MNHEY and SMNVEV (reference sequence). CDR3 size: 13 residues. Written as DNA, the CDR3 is TGTGCCAGCAGTTTATCAGGTAATCAGCCCCAGCATTTT. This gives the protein CASSLSGNQPQHF.

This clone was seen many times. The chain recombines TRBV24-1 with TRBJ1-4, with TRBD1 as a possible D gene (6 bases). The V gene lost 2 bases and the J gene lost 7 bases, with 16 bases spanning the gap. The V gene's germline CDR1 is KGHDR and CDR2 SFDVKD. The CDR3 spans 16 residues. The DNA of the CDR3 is TGTGCCACCAGTGATTGGGGGGGCGGGTGGAGTGAAAAACTGTTTTTT. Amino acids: CATSDWGGGWSEKLFF.

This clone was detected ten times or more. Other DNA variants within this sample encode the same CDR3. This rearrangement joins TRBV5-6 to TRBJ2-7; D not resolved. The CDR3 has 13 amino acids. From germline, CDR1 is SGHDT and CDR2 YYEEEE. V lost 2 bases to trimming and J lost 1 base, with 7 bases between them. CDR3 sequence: CASSFGSSYEQYF. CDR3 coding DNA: TGTGCCAGCAGCTTTGGATCTTCCTACGAGCAGTACTTC.

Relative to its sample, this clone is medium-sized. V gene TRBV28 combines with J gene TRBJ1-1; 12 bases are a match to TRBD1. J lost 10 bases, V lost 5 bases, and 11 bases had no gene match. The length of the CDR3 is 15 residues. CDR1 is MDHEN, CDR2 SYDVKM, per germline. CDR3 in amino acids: CASSRSGQGALIAFF. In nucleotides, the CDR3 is TGTGCCAGCAGTAGATCGGGACAGGGGGCACTGATAGCTTTCTTT.